A selection of T cell receptor beta chains follows, all from one sample in a study of blood T cell repertoires in COVID-19. Assay used: immunoSEQ multiplex PCR; TCRdb lists only in-frame clones, some missing. The sample has 150,000 to 200,000 clones, roughly 78% seen once. The sequencing input was peripheral blood. The receptors originated from a woman of 80 years or more with active or convalescent COVID-19. The CDR3 runs from the conserved cysteine through the conserved F or W. Each record gives: D gene, V gene, J gene, clone size, CDR3 DNA, CDR3 protein. A D gene is named only where the DNA matches it firmly. Some rows mark clone size as missing; the rest say once, few, many or name a class of expanded clone.

-	TRBV2	TRBJ1-1	-	TGTGCCAGCAGTGGACAGTTCGACACTGAAGCTTTCTTT	CASSGQFDTEAFF
TRBD1	TRBV7-2	TRBJ1-6	-	TGTGCCAGCAGCCCCCGGACAGGGGGGAATTCACCCCTCCACTTT	CASSPRTGGNSPLHF
TRBD1	TRBV28	TRBJ1-1	-	TGTGCCAGCAGAGGGGACAGGGAAGGAAACACTGAAGCTTTCTTT	CASRGDREGNTEAFF
-	TRBV28	TRBJ1-1	-	TGTGCCAGCATCCCTGCCAGGTTCGATCACACTGAAGCTTTCTTT	CASIPARFDHTEAFF
-	TRBV19	TRBJ1-2	few	TGTGCCACCCAGCAGGGTTTCAACTATGGCTACACCTTC	CATQQGFNYGYTF
-	TRBV5-1	TRBJ2-1	-	TGCGCCAGCGGCGGGACCTCCTACAATGAGCAGTTCTTC	CASGGTSYNEQFF
TRBD2	TRBV5-1	TRBJ2-5	-	TGCGCCAGCAGCCGCGGAGCTAGCGGGGGGGCCACGCAAGAGACCCAGTACTTC	CASSRGASGGATQETQYF
TRBD1	TRBV3-1/TRBV3-2	TRBJ2-7	-	TGTGCCAGCAGCTACGGACAGGTTTTCCCCGAGCAGTACTTC	CASSYGQVFPEQYF
TRBD1	TRBV28	TRBJ1-2	-	TGTGCCAGCAGTTTAGTCTTAATAGGCACAGGGGGCGCGGATGGCTACACCTTC	CASSLVLIGTGGADGYTF
TRBD1	TRBV4-2	TRBJ2-7	-	TGTGCCAGCAGCCACCCGGGACAGCAATACGAGCAGTACTTC	CASSHPGQQYEQYF
TRBD1	TRBV29-1	TRBJ1-2	-	TGCAGCGTTGAAGTCCCCGGGACAGACTATGGCTACACCTTC	CSVEVPGTDYGYTF
TRBD1	TRBV10-3	TRBJ2-3	-	TGTGCCATCAGTGAGTCACGGACAGGCGCAGATACGCAGTATTTT	CAISESRTGADTQYF
TRBD1	TRBV10-3	TRBJ1-3	-	TGTGCCATCAGTCTGGACAGGCGAAACACCATATATTTT	CAISLDRRNTIYF
TRBD2	TRBV7-2	TRBJ2-3	few	TGTGCCAGCAGCTTAGTGTTCGGAGCGGGGGGGCCTGGGACGCAGTATTTT	CASSLVFGAGGPGTQYF
-	TRBV29-1	TRBJ1-5	-	TGCAGCGTTGTGGGTTCCGGGGGGAATCAGCCCCAGCATTTT	CSVVGSGGNQPQHF
TRBD1	TRBV10-2	TRBJ1-2	-	TGCGCCAGCAGGGAAGGACAGGGGGCATGGGGCTACACCTTC	CASREGQGAWGYTF
TRBD1	TRBV5-6	TRBJ1-1	few	TGTGCCAGCAGTCACACAGGGGGAGGGGTCACTGAAGCTTTCTTT	CASSHTGGGVTEAFF
-	TRBV5-1	TRBJ2-3	-	TGCGCCAGCAGCTTGGACACCACAGATACGCAGTATTTT	CASSLDTTDTQYF
-	TRBV28	TRBJ1-1	-	TGTGCCAGCAGTTTGAGGTGGGGGGAGACCACTTTT	CASSLRWGETTF
TRBD1	TRBV10-3	TRBJ1-5	-	TGTGCCATCGGGGGACAGGGGGAGCCCCAGCATTTT	CAIGGQGEPQHF
TRBD1	TRBV28	TRBJ2-7	-	TGTGCCAGCAGTACTCACGGGACAGGGCAATACGAGCAGTACTTC	CASSTHGTGQYEQYF